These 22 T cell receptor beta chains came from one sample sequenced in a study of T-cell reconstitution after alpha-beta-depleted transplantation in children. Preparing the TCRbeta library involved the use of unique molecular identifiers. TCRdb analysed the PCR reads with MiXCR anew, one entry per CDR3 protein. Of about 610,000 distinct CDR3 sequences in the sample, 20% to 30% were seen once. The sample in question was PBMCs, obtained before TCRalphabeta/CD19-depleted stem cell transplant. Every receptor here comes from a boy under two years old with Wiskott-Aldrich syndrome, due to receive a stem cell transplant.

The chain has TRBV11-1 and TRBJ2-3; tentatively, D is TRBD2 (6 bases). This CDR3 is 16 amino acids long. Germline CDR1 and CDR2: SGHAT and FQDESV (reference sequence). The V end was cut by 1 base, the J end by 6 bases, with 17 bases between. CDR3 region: CASSLGPGREADTQYF. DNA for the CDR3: TGTGCCAGCAGCTTAGGTCCGGGGCGGGAAGCGGATACGCAGTATTTT.

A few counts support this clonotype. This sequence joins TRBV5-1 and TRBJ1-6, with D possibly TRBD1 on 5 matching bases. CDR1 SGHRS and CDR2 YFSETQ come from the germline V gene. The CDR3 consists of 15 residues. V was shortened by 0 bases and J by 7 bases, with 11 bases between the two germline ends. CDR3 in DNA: TGCGCCAGCAGCTTGGAGGGACGGACAAATTCACCCCTCCACTTT. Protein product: CASSLEGRTNSPLHF.

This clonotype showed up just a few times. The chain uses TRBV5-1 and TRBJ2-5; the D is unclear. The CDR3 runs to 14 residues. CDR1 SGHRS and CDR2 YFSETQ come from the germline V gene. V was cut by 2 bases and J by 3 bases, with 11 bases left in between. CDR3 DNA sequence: TGCGCCAGCAGCTTCCGTCAGGTTGAAGAGACCCAGTACTTC. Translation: CASSFRQVEETQYF.

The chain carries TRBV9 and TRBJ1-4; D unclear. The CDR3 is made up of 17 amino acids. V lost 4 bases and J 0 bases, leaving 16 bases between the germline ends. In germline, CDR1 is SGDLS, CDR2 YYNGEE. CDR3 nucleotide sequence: TGTGCCAGCAGCCTTTTCGGGCTTGGAACAACTAATGAAAAACTGTTTTTT. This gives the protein CASSLFGLGTTNEKLFF.

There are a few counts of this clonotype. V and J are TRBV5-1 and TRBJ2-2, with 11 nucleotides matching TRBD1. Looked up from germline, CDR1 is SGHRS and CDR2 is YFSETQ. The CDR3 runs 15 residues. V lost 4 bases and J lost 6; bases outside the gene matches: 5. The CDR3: CASSPDRGLPGELFF. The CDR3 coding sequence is TGCGCCAGCAGCCCGGACAGGGGGCTGCCCGGGGAGCTGTTTTTT.

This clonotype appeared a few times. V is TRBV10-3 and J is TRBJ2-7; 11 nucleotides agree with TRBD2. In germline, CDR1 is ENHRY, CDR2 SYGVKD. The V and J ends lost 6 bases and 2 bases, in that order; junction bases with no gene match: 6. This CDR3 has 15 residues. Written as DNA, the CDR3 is TGTGCCATCAGGGAGGGACTAGCGGATACCTACGAGCAGTACTTC. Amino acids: CAIREGLADTYEQYF.

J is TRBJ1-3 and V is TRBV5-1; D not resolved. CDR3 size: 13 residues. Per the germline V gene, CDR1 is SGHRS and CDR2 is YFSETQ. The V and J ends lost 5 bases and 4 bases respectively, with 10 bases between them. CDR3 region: CASSRFWGNTIYF. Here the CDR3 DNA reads TGCGCCAGCAGTCGCTTCTGGGGAAACACCATATATTTT.

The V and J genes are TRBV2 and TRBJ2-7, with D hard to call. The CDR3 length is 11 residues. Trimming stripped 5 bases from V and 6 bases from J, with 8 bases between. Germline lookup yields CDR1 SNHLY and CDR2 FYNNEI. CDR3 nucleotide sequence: TGTGCCAGCAGTTGGACCGGCGAGCAGTACTTC. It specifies CASSWTGEQYF.

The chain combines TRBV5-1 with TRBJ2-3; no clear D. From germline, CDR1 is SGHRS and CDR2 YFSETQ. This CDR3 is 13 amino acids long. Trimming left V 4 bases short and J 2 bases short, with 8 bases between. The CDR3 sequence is CASSPVTTDTQYF. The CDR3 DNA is TGCGCCAGCAGCCCCGTAACCACAGATACGCAGTATTTT.

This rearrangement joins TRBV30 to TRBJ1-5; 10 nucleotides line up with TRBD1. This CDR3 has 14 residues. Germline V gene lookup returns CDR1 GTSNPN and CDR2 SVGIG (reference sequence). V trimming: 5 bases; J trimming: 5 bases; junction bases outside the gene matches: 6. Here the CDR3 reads CAWAGQGRDQPQHF. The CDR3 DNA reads TGTGCCTGGGCGGGACAGGGGAGGGATCAGCCCCAGCATTTT.

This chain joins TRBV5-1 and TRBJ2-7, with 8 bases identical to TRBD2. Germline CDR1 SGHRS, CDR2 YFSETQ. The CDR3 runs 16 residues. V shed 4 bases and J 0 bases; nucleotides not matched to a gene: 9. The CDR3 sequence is CASSLTQAGASYEQYF. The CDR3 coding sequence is TGCGCCAGCAGCCTTACTCAAGCGGGAGCCTCCTACGAGCAGTACTTC.

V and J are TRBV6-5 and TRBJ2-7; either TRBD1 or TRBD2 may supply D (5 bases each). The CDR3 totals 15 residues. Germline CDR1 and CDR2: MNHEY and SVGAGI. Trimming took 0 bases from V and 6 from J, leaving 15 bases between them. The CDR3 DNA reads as TGTGCCAGCAGTTACTCGGGGCAAGGCGGGTTCGAGCAGTACTTC. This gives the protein CASSYSGQGGFEQYF.

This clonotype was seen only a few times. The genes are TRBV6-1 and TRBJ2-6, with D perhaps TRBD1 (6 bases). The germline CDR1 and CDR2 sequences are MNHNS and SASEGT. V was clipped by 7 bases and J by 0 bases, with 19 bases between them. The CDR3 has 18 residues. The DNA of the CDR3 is TGTGCCAGCACCACGCGACAGGTGGCCCTCTCTGGGGCCAACGTCCTGACTTTC. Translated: CASTTRQVALSGANVLTF.

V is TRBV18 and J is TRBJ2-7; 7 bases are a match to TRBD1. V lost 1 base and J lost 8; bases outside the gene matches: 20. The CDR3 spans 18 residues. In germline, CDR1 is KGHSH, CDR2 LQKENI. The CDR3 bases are TGTGCCAGCTCACCACTAGCCTCGGGACAGACAAAACCTACGAAGCAGTACTTC. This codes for CASSPLASGQTKPTKQYF.

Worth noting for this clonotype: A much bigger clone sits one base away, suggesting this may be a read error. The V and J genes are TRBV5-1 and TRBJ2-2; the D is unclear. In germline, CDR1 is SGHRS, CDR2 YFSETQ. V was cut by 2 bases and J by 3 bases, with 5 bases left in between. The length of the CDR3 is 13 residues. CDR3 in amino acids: CASSFADTGELFF. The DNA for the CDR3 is TGCGCCAGCAGCTTTGCGGACACCGGGGAGCTGTTTTTT. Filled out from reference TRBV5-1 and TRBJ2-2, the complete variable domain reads KAGVTQTPRYLIKTRGQQVTLSCSPISGHRSVSWYQQTPGQGLQFLFEYFSETQRNKGNFPGRFSGRQFSNSRSEMNVSTLELGDSALYLCASSFADTGELFFGEGSRLTVL.

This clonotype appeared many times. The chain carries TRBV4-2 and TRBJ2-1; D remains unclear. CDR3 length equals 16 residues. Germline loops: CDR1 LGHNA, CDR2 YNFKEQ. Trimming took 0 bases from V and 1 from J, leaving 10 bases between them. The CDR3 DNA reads TGTGCCAGCAGCCAAGACAAAGGACCATCCTACAATGAGCAGTTCTTC. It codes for CASSQDKGPSYNEQFF.

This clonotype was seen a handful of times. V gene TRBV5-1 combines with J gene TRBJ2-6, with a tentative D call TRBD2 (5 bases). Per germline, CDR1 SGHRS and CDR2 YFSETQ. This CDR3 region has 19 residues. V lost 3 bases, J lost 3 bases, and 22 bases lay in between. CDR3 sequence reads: CASSSGLEPSSGGANVLTF. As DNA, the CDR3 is TGCGCCAGCAGCTCAGGACTGGAGCCATCTTCTGGTGGGGCCAACGTCCTGACTTTC.

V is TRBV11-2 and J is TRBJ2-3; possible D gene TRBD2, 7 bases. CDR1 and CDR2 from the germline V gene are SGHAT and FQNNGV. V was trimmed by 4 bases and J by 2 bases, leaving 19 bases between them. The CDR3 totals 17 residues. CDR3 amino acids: CASSSGWGAGATDTQYF. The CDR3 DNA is TGTGCCAGCAGCTCGGGTTGGGGGGCGGGAGCCACAGATACGCAGTATTTT.

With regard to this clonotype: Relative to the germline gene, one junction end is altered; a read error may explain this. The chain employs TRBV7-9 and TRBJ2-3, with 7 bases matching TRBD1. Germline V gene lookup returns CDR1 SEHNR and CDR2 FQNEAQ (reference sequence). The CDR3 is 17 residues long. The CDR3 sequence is CANSQATGAPLTDTQYF. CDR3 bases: TGTGCCAACAGCCAAGCAACAGGGGCACCTTTAACAGATACGCAGTATTTT.

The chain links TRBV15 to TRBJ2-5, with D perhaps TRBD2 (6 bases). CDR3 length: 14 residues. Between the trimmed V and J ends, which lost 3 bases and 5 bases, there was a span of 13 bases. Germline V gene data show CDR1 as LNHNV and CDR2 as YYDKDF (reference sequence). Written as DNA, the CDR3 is TGTGCCACCAGCAGGACTAGTCGGGGGGAGACCCAGTACTTC. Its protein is CATSRTSRGETQYF.

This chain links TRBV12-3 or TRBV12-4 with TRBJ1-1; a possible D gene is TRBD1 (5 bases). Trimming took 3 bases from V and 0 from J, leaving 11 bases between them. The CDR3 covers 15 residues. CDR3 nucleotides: TGTGCCAGCAGTTTTCGGGGGGTTATGAACACTGAAGCTTTCTTT. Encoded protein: CASSFRGVMNTEAFF.

As DNA, the CDR3 is TGCGCCAGCAGGGGCCGGGCGGGACGAACAAACAATGAGCAGTTCTTC. This encodes CASRGRAGRTNNEQFF. The chain recombines TRBV5-1 with TRBJ2-1; TRBD2 is a possible D gene (6 bases). Germline CDR1 SGHRS, CDR2 YFSETQ. The CDR3 is 16 amino acids. Trimming stripped 5 bases from V and 5 bases from J, with 20 bases between.